This TCR beta chain was captured in a study of T cell responses to AZD1222 COVID-19 vaccine. TCRdb's copy holds only in-frame clones and misses some; the assay was immunoSEQ multiplex PCR. Of about 160,000 clones in the sample, about 92% were seen once. The study's findings and limits: Repertoires were obtained solely post-peak T cell response. Unmutated variant regions are reportedly the target of nearly half of TCRs that are spike-specific. Spike-specific TCRs gained breadth and depth after people received two AZD1222 doses.

The CDR3 extends over 14 amino acids. Germline assignment: CDR1 SGHRS and CDR2 YFSETQ. Trimming cost V 7 bases and J 3 bases; bases outside gene matches: 4. A note on this clone: What it binds is not known.

Source: peripheral blood, taken 28 days after the second AZD1222 dose. This TCR was recovered from an adult who received the AZD1222 COVID-19 vaccine. V gene TRBV5-1 combines with J gene TRBJ2-1, with 10 nucleotides matching TRBD1. The CDR3 reads CASRRTGGYNEQFF. CDR3 DNA sequence: TGCGCCAGCCGGAGGACAGGGGGCTACAATGAGCAGTTCTTC.